Following are 26 T cell receptor beta chains from one sample sequenced in a study of T cell responses to AZD1222 COVID-19 vaccine. TCRdb keeps only in-frame clones here, not all; method: immunoSEQ multiplex PCR. In the table there are fewer than 150,000 clones, around 90% of which are singletons. Here the sequenced sample was peripheral blood, taken 28 days after the second AZD1222 dose. The receptors derive from an adult who received the AZD1222 COVID-19 vaccine.

CDR3 protein: CASNYRDANTGELFF. DNA for the CDR3: TGCGCCAGCAACTACAGGGATGCGAACACCGGGGAGCTGTTTTTT. This sequence joins TRBV5-1 and TRBJ2-2, with a weak D call TRBD1 (6 bases). V lost 6 bases to trimming and J lost 0 bases, with 12 bases between them. Germline V gives CDR1 SGHRS, CDR2 YFSETQ. The CDR3 is 15 residues long.

The chain couples TRBV6-2 or TRBV6-3 to TRBJ2-1; the D is unclear. CDR1 MNHEY and CDR2 SVGEGT come from the germline V gene. The CDR3 has 14 residues. The germline V and J ends were trimmed by 5 bases and 0 bases, with 8 bases remaining between them. The CDR3 coding sequence is TGTGCCAGCAGTAAGATCAGCTCCTACAATGAGCAGTTCTTC. Its translation is CASSKISSYNEQFF.

The chain employs TRBV30 and TRBJ2-7; D is perhaps TRBD1 (5 bases). Trimming left V 2 bases short and J 5 bases short, with 10 bases between. Germline V CDR1 and CDR2: GTSNPN, SVGIG (reference sequence). The CDR3 covers 12 residues. The CDR3 reads CAWSPGHDEQYF. The CDR3 DNA reads as TGTGCCTGGAGTCCAGGGCACGACGAGCAGTACTTC.

The chain links TRBV18 to TRBJ2-3; TRBD2 matches at 9 bases. Germline V CDR1 and CDR2: KGHSH, LQKENI. The CDR3 loop spans 16 amino acids. J gave up 4 bases and V 3 bases, and 8 bases lay outside the gene matches. CDR3 DNA sequence: TGTGCCAGCTCACCTTTGCGGGGGGGCCTCGCAGATACGCAGTATTTT. The encoded protein is CASSPLRGGLADTQYF.

The chain couples TRBV3-1 (or the pseudogene TRBV3-2) to TRBJ2-1, with D uncertain. The germline CDR1 and CDR2 sequences are LGHDT and YNNKEL (reference sequence). Trimming removed 2 bases at V and 8 bases at J, with 13 bases between. The CDR3 contains 14 residues. The CDR3 here is CASSQSLIAHEQFF. As DNA, the CDR3 is TGTGCCAGCAGCCAATCTTTGATTGCCCATGAGCAGTTCTTC.

V usage is TRBV5-1 and J usage is TRBJ2-3, with D possibly TRBD1 on 5 matching bases. The CDR3 is 14 residues long. The germline V gene has CDR1 SGHRS and CDR2 YFSETQ. V was clipped by 2 bases and J by 5 bases, with 12 bases between them. CDR3 amino acids: CASSLGQGKDTQYF. The CDR3 DNA is TGCGCCAGCAGCTTAGGGCAGGGAAAAGATACGCAGTATTTT.

V is TRBV6-1 and J is TRBJ1-2; TRBD1 aligns across 8 bases. Per germline, CDR1 MNHNS and CDR2 SASEGT. V was pared by 3 bases and J by 7 bases, with 13 bases of the junction left unmatched. The CDR3 runs to 16 residues. CDR3 amino acids: CASSDSNRGFSGGYTF. CDR3 bases: TGTGCCAGCAGTGATTCTAACAGGGGGTTCTCAGGTGGCTACACCTTC.

The chain employs TRBV28 and TRBJ2-5; D gene ambiguous. V was clipped by 8 bases and J by 4 bases, with 14 bases between them. The CDR3 length is 13 residues. Germline assignment: CDR1 MDHEN and CDR2 SYDVKM. The DNA for the CDR3 is TGTGCCAGCCACCGCACTATTGGAGAGACCCAGTACTTC. Protein product: CASHRTIGETQYF.

This sequence joins TRBV25-1 and TRBJ1-4, with 7 nucleotides matching TRBD1. The CDR3 totals 16 residues. The V segment lost 4 bases and the J segment 3 bases; nucleotides outside the gene matches: 8. CDR1 and CDR2 (germline): MGHDK, SYGVNS. The CDR3 region is CASSGGGTAANEKLFF. As DNA, the CDR3 is TGTGCCAGCAGTGGGGGAGGGACAGCTGCTAATGAAAAACTGTTTTTT.

In this sample, this clone turned up once. This chain links TRBV18 with TRBJ2-3; D unresolved. V was trimmed by 6 bases and J by 5 bases, leaving 9 bases between them. Germline values: CDR1 KGHSH, CDR2 LQKENI. The CDR3 is made up of 12 amino acids. CDR3 protein: CASSTAKDTQYF. Here the CDR3 DNA reads TGTGCCAGCTCCACCGCAAAAGATACGCAGTATTTT. Using reference TRBV18 and TRBJ2-3 for the parts outside the CDR3, the full variable domain is NAGVMQNPRHLVRRRGQEARLRCSPMKGHSHVYWYRQLPEEGLKFMVYLQKENIIDESGMPKERFSAEFPKEGPSILRIQQVVRGDSAAYFCASSTAKDTQYFGPGTRLTVL.

This clone was picked up one time. V usage is TRBV19 and J usage is TRBJ1-1; D gene unclear. The CDR3 totals 15 residues. Germline loops: CDR1 LNHDA, CDR2 SQIVND (reference sequence). The germline V and J ends were trimmed by 4 bases and 0 bases, with 12 bases remaining between them. CDR3: CASSRGTSLNTEAFF. The CDR3 nucleotides are TGTGCCAGTAGTAGAGGAACCTCCCTGAACACTGAAGCTTTCTTT.

This chain uses TRBV7-2 with TRBJ1-1; TRBD1 is a possible D gene (5 bases). V gave up 2 bases and J gave up 4 bases, with 11 bases separating them. The CDR3 runs 14 residues. Germline V CDR1 and CDR2: SGHTA, FQGNSA. CDR3 in amino acids: CASSLLDSVTEAFF. The CDR3 DNA is TGTGCCAGCAGCTTACTAGACAGTGTCACTGAAGCTTTCTTT.

CDR3 in amino acids: CASSPSLGTINSPLHF. CDR3 nucleotides: TGTGCCAGCAGCCCTAGTTTAGGGACAATTAATTCACCCCTCCACTTT. V is TRBV7-2 and J is TRBJ1-6, with D tentatively TRBD1 (6 bases). Germline CDR1 and CDR2: SGHTA and FQGNSA. This CDR3 contains 16 residues. Between the trimmed V and J ends, which lost 5 bases and 6 bases, there was a span of 17 bases.

This sequence joins TRBV11-2 and TRBJ1-6; D unclear. V lost 5 bases and J lost 9, with 8 bases in between. The CDR3 length is 12 residues. CDR1 is SGHAT and CDR2 is FQNNGV in the germline V gene. The CDR3 nucleotides are TGTGCCAGCAGCCCCTGGAGTTCACCCCTCCACTTT. Encoded protein: CASSPWSSPLHF. Full variable domain (outside the CDR3, taken from reference TRBV11-2 and TRBJ1-6): EAGVAQSPRYKIIEKRQSVAFWCNPISGHATLYWYQQILGQGPKLLIQFQNNGVVDDSQLPKDRFSAERLKGVDSTLKIQPAKLEDSAVYLCASSPWSSPLHFGNGTRLTVT.

This chain joins TRBV30 and TRBJ1-2; 7 bases match TRBD1. The V and J ends lost 2 bases and 2 bases, in that order; junction bases with no gene match: 17. The CDR3 has 18 amino acids. The germline V gene has CDR1 GTSNPN and CDR2 SVGIG (reference sequence). CDR3 loop: CAWSNTFQGVGDNYGYTF. In DNA form, the CDR3 reads TGTGCCTGGAGTAACACCTTCCAGGGGGTGGGGGACAACTATGGCTACACCTTC.

A word on this clone: This CDR3 is also generated by other DNA sequences in the sample. The chain couples TRBV5-1 to TRBJ2-3; no firm D call. Germline CDR1 SGHRS, CDR2 YFSETQ. V was trimmed by 0 bases and J by 0 bases, leaving 2 bases between them. The CDR3 runs to 13 residues. The CDR3 DNA reads as TGCGCCAGCAGCTTGGATAGCACAGATACGCAGTATTTT. It codes for CASSLDSTDTQYF. The whole variable domain, remainder taken from reference TRBV5-1 and TRBJ2-3, is KAGVTQTPRYLIKTRGQQVTLSCSPISGHRSVSWYQQTPGQGLQFLFEYFSETQRNKGNFPGRFSGRQFSNSRSEMNVSTLELGDSALYLCASSLDSTDTQYFGPGTRLTVL.

The V gene is TRBV13, the J gene TRBJ1-3, with D possibly matching TRBD1 (6 bases). Trimming cost V 5 bases and J 0 bases, with 11 bases left between them. Per the germline V gene, CDR1 is PRHDT and CDR2 is FYEKMQ (reference sequence). The CDR3 has 15 amino acids. The CDR3 DNA sequence: TGTGCCAGCAGCGAACAGGGAATCTCTGGAAACACCATATATTTT. Translated, it gives CASSEQGISGNTIYF.

This chain connects TRBV4-2 to TRBJ2-3; TRBD2 matches 13 bases. The CDR3 loop spans 17 amino acids. V was clipped by 0 bases and J by 3 bases; unmatched bases: 3. CDR1 LGHNA and CDR2 YNFKEQ come from the germline V gene. CDR3 bases: TGTGCCAGCAGCCAAGATACTAGCGGGAGGGGTACAGATACGCAGTATTTT. Amino acid sequence: CASSQDTSGRGTDTQYF.

The CDR3 sequence: CASSLVGTVTYEQYF. The CDR3 region has the DNA TGCGCCAGCAGCTTGGTCGGGACAGTCACCTACGAGCAGTACTTC. V usage is TRBV5-1 and J usage is TRBJ2-7; 7 nucleotides line up with TRBD1. CDR1 is SGHRS and CDR2 is YFSETQ in the germline V gene. CDR3 length: 15 residues. Trimming cost V 0 bases and J 2 bases; bases outside gene matches: 5.

The chain carries TRBV9 and TRBJ1-2; 9 positions match TRBD1. Losses at the gene ends were 2 bases for V and 8 bases for J; bases not matched to a gene: 4. CDR1 is SGDLS, CDR2 YYNGEE, per germline. This CDR3 contains 13 residues. CDR3 in DNA: TGTGCCAGCAGCGTGGGACAGGGCGGGGGCTACACCTTC. Translated, it gives CASSVGQGGGYTF.

J is TRBJ1-6 and V is TRBV28, with 7 bases aligning to TRBD1. With 4 bases clipped from V and 13 bases from J, the junction kept 4 bases outside the gene matches. The germline gives CDR1 MDHEN, CDR2 SYDVKM. CDR3 length equals 12 residues. Here the CDR3 reads CASSSTGRPLHF. The CDR3, as DNA: TGTGCCAGCAGTTCGACAGGGAGGCCCCTCCACTTT.

This chain joins TRBV9 and TRBJ2-5, with D tentatively TRBD2 (6 bases). The CDR3 covers 12 residues. The V gene's germline CDR1 is SGDLS and CDR2 YYNGEE. The V and J ends lost 4 bases and 4 bases respectively, with 8 bases between them. The CDR3 loop is CASSRAGETQYF. DNA for the CDR3: TGTGCCAGCAGCCGAGCGGGAGAGACCCAGTACTTC.

This sequence joins TRBV3-1 (or the pseudogene TRBV3-2) and TRBJ2-1; 8 positions match TRBD2. CDR1 is LGHDT and CDR2 is YNNKEL in the germline V gene (reference sequence). This CDR3 contains 16 residues. The trim removed 2 bases at V and 6 bases at J, leaving 9 bases unmatched. In DNA form, the CDR3 reads TGTGCCAGCAGCCAAATTTTGGGGCTAGCGGGCAATGAGCAGTTCTTC. Translated, it gives CASSQILGLAGNEQFF.

This chain links TRBV25-1 with TRBJ1-1, with D perhaps TRBD1 (5 bases). Per germline, CDR1 MGHDK and CDR2 SYGVNS. This CDR3 contains 16 residues. V was cut by 3 bases and J by 3 bases, with 17 bases left in between. The CDR3 bases are TGTGCCAGCAGTGATTTGGGGGTCTCAAAGGACACTGAAGCTTTCTTT. Its translation is CASSDLGVSKDTEAFF.

The chain recombines TRBV28 with TRBJ2-6; no firm D call. The CDR3 runs 13 residues. V was pared by 8 bases and J by 0 bases, with 5 bases between. The V gene's germline CDR1 is MDHEN and CDR2 SYDVKM. CDR3: CASLSSGANVLTF. The CDR3 bases are TGTGCCAGCCTTAGCTCTGGGGCCAACGTCCTGACTTTC. Based on the CDR3 plus reference TRBV28 and TRBJ2-6, the full variable domain is DVKVTQSSRYLVKRTGEKVFLECVQDMDHENMFWYRQDPGLGLRLIYFSYDVKMKEKGDIPEGYSVSREKKERFSLILESASTNQTSMYLCASLSSGANVLTFGAGSRLTVL.

The chain has TRBV20-1 and TRBJ2-1, with 7 bases fitting TRBD2. The V gene end was trimmed by 3 bases and the J gene end by 10 bases; junction bases not matched to a gene: 12. This CDR3 spans 14 amino acids. Per germline, CDR1 DFQATT and CDR2 SNEGSKA (reference sequence). The CDR3: CSASREAISGEQFF. The CDR3 DNA is TGCAGTGCTAGTCGGGAGGCCATTAGCGGGGAGCAGTTCTTC.